The rows below give T cell receptor beta chains drawn from one sample of a study of blood T cell repertoires in COVID-19. Repertoires were generated with immunoSEQ multiplex PCR, while TCRdb's copy carries only in-frame clones and drops some. The sample consists of about 210,000 clones, around four fifths of them appearing once. Specimen: peripheral blood. Receptor source: a woman in her forties or fifties with active or convalescent COVID-19. The CDR3 runs from the conserved cysteine through the conserved F or W. A D gene is named only where the DNA matches it firmly. Expanded clones get a size class; other rows say once, few or many, or leave the size out.

j_call v_call d_call clone_size cdr3_nt cdr3_aa
TRBJ1-6 TRBV27 NA NA TGTGCCAGCAGTTTATCGGGGGGGGCTCGATCACCCCTCCACTTT CASSLSGGARSPLHF
TRBJ1-4 TRBV19 NA NA TGTGCCAGTAGTATAGATCCGCGGGGCACGGTGGAGTTTTTT CASSIDPRGTVEFF
TRBJ2-5 TRBV5-4 NA NA TGTGCCAGCAGCAACCCGACAGATCAAGAGACCCAGTACTTC CASSNPTDQETQYF
TRBJ2-1 TRBV3-1/TRBV3-2 NA many TGTGCCAGCAGCAACCTAACCCATGAGCAGTTCTTC CASSNLTHEQFF
TRBJ1-2 TRBV29-1 NA NA TGCAGCGTTGAGGCCCACAGCTACGAACACTATGGCTACACCTTC CSVEAHSYEHYGYTF
TRBJ2-3 TRBV10-1 NA NA TGCGCCAGCAGTGAAGGACTGACAGATACGCAGTATTTT CASSEGLTDTQYF
TRBJ2-3 TRBV3-1/TRBV3-2 TRBD2 NA TGTGCCAGCAGCCAAGCAGGCGGGAGGTCTAGCACAGATACGCAGTATTTT CASSQAGGRSSTDTQYF
TRBJ2-3 TRBV5-4 TRBD2 NA TGTGCCAGCAGCGGCGGGGGACGGGATACGCAGTATTTT CASSGGGRDTQYF
TRBJ1-1 TRBV14 TRBD1 NA TGTGCCAGCAGCAGACCCCAACAGGGGAGCCCTGAAGCTTTCTTT CASSRPQQGSPEAFF
TRBJ2-3 TRBV24-1 TRBD2 NA TGTGCCACCAGTGATTTAGGAGCTAGCGGGAGCACAGATACGCAGTATTTT CATSDLGASGSTDTQYF
TRBJ1-2 TRBV5-3 TRBD1 NA TGTGCCAGAAGTTGCCGGCAGGGGGTGAGCTATGGCTACACCTTC CARSCRQGVSYGYTF
TRBJ1-2 TRBV6-5 TRBD1 NA TGTGCCAGCAGTCTAACCGGGACAGTGGTAGGCTACACCTTC CASSLTGTVVGYTF
TRBJ1-5 TRBV21-1 NA NA TGTGCCAGCAGCAAAGCGGACGGAGGACAGGACCCTGCGGGCAATCAGCCCCAGCATTTT CASSKADGGQDPAGNQPQHF
TRBJ1-4 TRBV24-1 TRBD1 NA TGTGCCACCAGTGACTCCGGGACAGGGCACGAAAAACTGTTTTTT CATSDSGTGHEKLFF
TRBJ2-1 TRBV15 TRBD2 NA TGTGCCACCAGCAGAGGGGAGGGAGGAATCGATGAGCAGTTCTTC CATSRGEGGIDEQFF
TRBJ2-3 TRBV19 TRBD1 NA TGTGCCAGTAGTATATGGGACAGTAGCACAGATACGCAGTATTTT CASSIWDSSTDTQYF
TRBJ2-1 TRBV27 TRBD2 NA TGTGCCAGCAGTTTAGCGGGAGGGTGGAATGAGCAGTTCTTC CASSLAGGWNEQFF
TRBJ1-2 TRBV28 NA NA TGTGCCAGCAGTTTGGCAGGGCCTAACTATGGCTACACCTTC CASSLAGPNYGYTF
TRBJ2-6 TRBV5-5 TRBD1 NA TGTGCCAGCAGCTTGAGGGACAGGGTATCTGGGGCCAACGTCCTGACTTTC CASSLRDRVSGANVLTF
TRBJ2-1 TRBV28 NA once TGTGCCAGCAGTTTACGGCAGGGTTTTTACAATGAGCAGTTCTTC CASSLRQGFYNEQFF
TRBJ2-5 TRBV6-5 NA NA TGTGCCAGCAATCGGGGAGACGGGGTCACCGAGACCCAGTACTTC CASNRGDGVTETQYF
TRBJ1-3 TRBV9 TRBD1 NA TGTGCCAGCAGCGCAGGGACAGCTGGAAACACCATATATTTT CASSAGTAGNTIYF
TRBJ1-2 TRBV5-4 TRBD1 NA TGTGCCAGCAGCTCCGACAGGGGACTACCCTATGGCTACACCTTC CASSSDRGLPYGYTF
TRBJ2-7 TRBV11-2 TRBD1 NA TGTGCCAGCAGCCCAAGGGACAGGGTCTACGAGCAGTACTTC CASSPRDRVYEQYF
TRBJ2-3 TRBV2 TRBD2 NA TGTGCCAGCAACGTAGCGGGGGAAAAGACAGATACGCAGTATTTT CASNVAGEKTDTQYF
TRBJ1-5 TRBV19 TRBD1 NA TGTGCCAGTAGTATGACCGGGACAGGCTATAGCAATCAGCCCCAGCATTTT CASSMTGTGYSNQPQHF
TRBJ1-2 TRBV28 TRBD1 NA TGTGCCAGCAGTCTAGAGAGCACAGGGGGGCATGGCTACACCTTC CASSLESTGGHGYTF
TRBJ1-5 TRBV28 NA NA TGTGCCAGCAGTCCCCCTGTGGGCCCCAATCAGCCCCAGCATTTT CASSPPVGPNQPQHF
TRBJ1-5 TRBV6-5 NA few TGTGCCAGCATTGGCACCGAGGGCGGTCAGCCCCAGCATTTT CASIGTEGGQPQHF
TRBJ2-7 TRBV3-1/TRBV3-2 NA NA TGTGCCAGCAGCCAAGTCCCGGTGATCTCCTACGAGCAGTACTTC CASSQVPVISYEQYF
TRBJ1-1 TRBV30 TRBD1 NA TGTGCCTTACTACAACGGGACAGGGGGCTCACATCTGAAGCTTTCTTT CALLQRDRGLTSEAFF